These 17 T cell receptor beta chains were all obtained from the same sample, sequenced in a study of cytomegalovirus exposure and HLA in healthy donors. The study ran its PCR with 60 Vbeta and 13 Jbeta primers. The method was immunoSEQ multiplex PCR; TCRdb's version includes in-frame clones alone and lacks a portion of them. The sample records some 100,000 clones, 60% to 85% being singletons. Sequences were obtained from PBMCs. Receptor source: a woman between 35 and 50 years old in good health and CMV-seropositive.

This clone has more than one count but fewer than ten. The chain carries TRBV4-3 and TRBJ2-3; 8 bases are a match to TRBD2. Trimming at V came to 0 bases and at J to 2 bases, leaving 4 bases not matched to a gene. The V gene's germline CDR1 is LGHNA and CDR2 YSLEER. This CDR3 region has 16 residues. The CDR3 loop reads CASSQEGTRATDTQYF. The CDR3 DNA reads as TGCGCCAGCAGCCAAGAGGGGACTAGAGCCACAGATACGCAGTATTTT.

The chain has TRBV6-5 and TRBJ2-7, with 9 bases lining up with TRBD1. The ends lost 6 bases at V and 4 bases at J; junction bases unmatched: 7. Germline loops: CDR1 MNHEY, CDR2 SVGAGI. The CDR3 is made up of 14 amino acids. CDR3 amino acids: CASRRGQGLYEQYF. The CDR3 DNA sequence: TGTGCCAGCAGAAGGGGACAGGGATTGTACGAGCAGTACTTC.

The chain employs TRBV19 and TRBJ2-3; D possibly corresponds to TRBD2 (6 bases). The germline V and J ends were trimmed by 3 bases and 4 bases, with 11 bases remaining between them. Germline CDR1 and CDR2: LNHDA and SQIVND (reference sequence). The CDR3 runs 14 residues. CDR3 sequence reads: CASSIGGIADTQYF. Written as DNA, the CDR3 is TGTGCCAGTAGTATTGGAGGGATTGCAGATACGCAGTATTTT.

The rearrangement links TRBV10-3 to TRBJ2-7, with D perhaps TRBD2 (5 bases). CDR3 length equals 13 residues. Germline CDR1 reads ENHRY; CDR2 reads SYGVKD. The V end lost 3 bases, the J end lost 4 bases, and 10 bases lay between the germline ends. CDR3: CAISDSERYEQYF. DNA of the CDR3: TGTGCCATCAGTGATAGCGAGAGATACGAGCAGTACTTC.

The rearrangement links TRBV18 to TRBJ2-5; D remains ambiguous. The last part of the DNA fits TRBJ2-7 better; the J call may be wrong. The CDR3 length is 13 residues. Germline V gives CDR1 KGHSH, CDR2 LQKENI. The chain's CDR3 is CASSPPPSYEQYF. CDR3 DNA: TGTGCCAGCTCACCACCCCCTTCCTACGAGCAGTACTTC.

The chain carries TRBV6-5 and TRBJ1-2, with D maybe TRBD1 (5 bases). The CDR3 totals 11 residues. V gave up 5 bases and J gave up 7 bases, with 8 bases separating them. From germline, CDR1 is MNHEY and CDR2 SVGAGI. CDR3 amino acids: CASSTGFGYTF. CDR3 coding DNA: TGTGCCAGCAGTACAGGTTTTGGCTACACCTTC.

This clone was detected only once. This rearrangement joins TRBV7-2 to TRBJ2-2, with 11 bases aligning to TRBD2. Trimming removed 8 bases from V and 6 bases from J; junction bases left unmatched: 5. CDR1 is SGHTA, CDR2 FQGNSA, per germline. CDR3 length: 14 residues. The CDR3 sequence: CASPTSGSAGELFF. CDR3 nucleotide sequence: TGTGCCAGCCCTACTAGCGGGAGCGCCGGGGAGCTGTTTTTT.

DNA of the CDR3: TGTGCCAGCAGTTTCAAACAGGGGGAAAACTACGAGCAGTACTTC. Protein sequence: CASSFKQGENYEQYF. This chain connects TRBV27 to TRBJ2-7; TRBD1 agrees at 8 bases. The V segment lost 3 bases and the J segment 3 bases; nucleotides outside the gene matches: 7. This CDR3 is 15 amino acids long. Germline V gene data show CDR1 as MNHEY and CDR2 as SMNVEV (reference sequence).

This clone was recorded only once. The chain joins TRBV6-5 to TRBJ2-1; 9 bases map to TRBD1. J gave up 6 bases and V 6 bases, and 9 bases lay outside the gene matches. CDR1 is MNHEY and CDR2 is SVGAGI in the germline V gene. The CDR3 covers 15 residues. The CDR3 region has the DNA TGTGCCAGCAGCGCGATGGGACAGGGTATCAATGAGCAGTTCTTC. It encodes CASSAMGQGINEQFF.

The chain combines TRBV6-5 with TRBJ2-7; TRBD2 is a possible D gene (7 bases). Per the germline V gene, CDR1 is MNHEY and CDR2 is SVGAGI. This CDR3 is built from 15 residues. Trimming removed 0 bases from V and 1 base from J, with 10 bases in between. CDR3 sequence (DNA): TGTGCCAGCAGTTACTCAGGGGGGGGATCCTACGAGCAGTACTTC. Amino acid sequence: CASSYSGGGSYEQYF.

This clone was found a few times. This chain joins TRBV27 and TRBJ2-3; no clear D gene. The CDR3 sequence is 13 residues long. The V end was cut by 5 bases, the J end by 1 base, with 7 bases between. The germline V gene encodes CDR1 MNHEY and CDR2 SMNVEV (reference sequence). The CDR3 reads CASSESGTDTQYF. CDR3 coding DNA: TGTGCCAGCAGTGAAAGCGGCACAGATACGCAGTATTTT.

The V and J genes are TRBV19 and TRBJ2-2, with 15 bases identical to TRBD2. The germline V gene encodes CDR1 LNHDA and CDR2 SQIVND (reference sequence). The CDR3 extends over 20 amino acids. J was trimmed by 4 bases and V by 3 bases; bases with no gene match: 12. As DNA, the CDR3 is TGTGCCAGTAGTATTCTACGCGGACTAGCGGGAGGGCTGGGCACCGGGGAGCTGTTTTTT. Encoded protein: CASSILRGLAGGLGTGELFF. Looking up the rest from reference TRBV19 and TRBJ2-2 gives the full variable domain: DGGITQSPKYLFRKEGQNVTLSCEQNLNHDAMYWYRQDPGQGLRLIYYSQIVNDFQKGDIAEGYSVSREKKESFPLTVTSAQKNPTAFYLCASSILRGLAGGLGTGELFFGEGSRLTVL.

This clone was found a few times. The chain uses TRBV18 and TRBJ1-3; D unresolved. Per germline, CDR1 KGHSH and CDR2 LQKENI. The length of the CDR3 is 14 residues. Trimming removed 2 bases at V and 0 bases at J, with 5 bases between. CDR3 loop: CASSPGSSGNTIYF. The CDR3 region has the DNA TGTGCCAGCTCACCAGGCAGCTCTGGAAACACCATATATTTT. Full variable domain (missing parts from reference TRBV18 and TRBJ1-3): NAGVMQNPRHLVRRRGQEARLRCSPMKGHSHVYWYRQLPEEGLKFMVYLQKENIIDESGMPKERFSAEFPKEGPSILRIQQVVRGDSAAYFCASSPGSSGNTIYFGEGSWLTVV.

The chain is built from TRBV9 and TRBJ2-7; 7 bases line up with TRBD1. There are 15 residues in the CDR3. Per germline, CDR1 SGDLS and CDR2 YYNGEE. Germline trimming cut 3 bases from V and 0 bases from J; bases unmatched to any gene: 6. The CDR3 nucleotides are TGTGCCAGCAGCGGCCGGGACAGAGACTCCTACGAGCAGTACTTC. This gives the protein CASSGRDRDSYEQYF.

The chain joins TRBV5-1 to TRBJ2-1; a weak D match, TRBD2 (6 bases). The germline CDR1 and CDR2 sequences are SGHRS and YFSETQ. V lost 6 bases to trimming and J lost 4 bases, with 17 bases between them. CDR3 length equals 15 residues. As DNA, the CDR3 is TGCGCCAGCATGGTGGTACGGGAGTGGTACAATGAGCAGTTCTTC. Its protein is CASMVVREWYNEQFF.

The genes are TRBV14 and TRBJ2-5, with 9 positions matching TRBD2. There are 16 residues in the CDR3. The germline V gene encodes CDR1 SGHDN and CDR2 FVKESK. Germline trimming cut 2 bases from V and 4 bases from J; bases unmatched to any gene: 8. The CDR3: CASSQWGAGGRETQYF. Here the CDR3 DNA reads TGTGCCAGCAGCCAATGGGGAGCGGGAGGTCGAGAGACCCAGTACTTC.

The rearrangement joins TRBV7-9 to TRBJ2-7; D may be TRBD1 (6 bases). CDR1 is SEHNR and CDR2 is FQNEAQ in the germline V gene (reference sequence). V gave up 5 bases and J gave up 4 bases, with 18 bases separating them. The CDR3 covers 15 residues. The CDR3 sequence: CASSTKTGSPYEQYF. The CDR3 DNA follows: TGTGCCAGCAGCACCAAAACAGGGTCCCCTTACGAGCAGTACTTC.